This T cell receptor (beta chain) derives from a study of blood T cell repertoires in COVID-19. Study-level background: From the United States, Italy and Spain came samples of acute and convalescent COVID-19. T cells, B-cell-depleted T cells, or PBMCs provided the cDNA or gDNA that served as material.

Per the study methods: By means of reference gene primer amplification, nucleated cell counts were estimated. The data were produced by immunoSEQ multiplex PCR, yet TCRdb's version contains in-frame clones alone and is incomplete. V and J calls plus clone size are reproduced from that table; the DNA served to infer D and trimming. The data show about 230,000 clones, with around 83% seen just once and roughly 7.4% held by the top ten. Germline CDR1 reads SGHTA; CDR2 reads FQGNSA. V was clipped by 6 bases and J by 4 bases; unmatched bases: 3. This CDR3 has 13 amino acids. The source is a woman between 50 and 59 years old with acute or convalescent COVID-19. The sequencing input was peripheral blood. The rearrangement joins TRBV7-2 to TRBJ1-5; TRBD1 agrees at 7 bases. CDR3 bases: TGTGCCAGCAGGGGACAGCTAAATCAGCCCCAGCATTTT. Amino acids: CASRGQLNQPQHF.